A selection of T cell receptor beta chains follows, all from one sample in a study of OX40 agonist ivuxolimab in advanced cancers. TCRdb keeps only in-frame clones here, not all; method: immunoSEQ multiplex PCR. Of roughly 79,000 clones listed, more than 80% were seen once; the top ten hold roughly 0.48%. Sample: CD4+ or CD8+ T cells sorted from blood, taken in a trial of the OX40 agonist ivuxolimab. The receptors were gathered from an adult with an advanced solid tumor such as melanoma, head and neck, liver or kidney cancer. CDR3s leave out the opening cysteine and the closing phenylalanine or tryptophan. D genes are given only for firm matches.

TRBD1	TRBV9	12	TRBJ1-1	ASSVFTGDTEAF
TRBD2	TRBV11-2	14	TRBJ2-3	ASSLGTSGTRDTQY
NA	TRBV27	12	TRBJ1-2	ASSLSPSRDGYT
NA	TRBV19	14	TRBJ1-6	ASSISPGTYPSPLH
TRBD1	TRBV30	13	TRBJ1-2	AWSPGQGPNYGYT
NA	TRBV30	13	TRBJ1-2	AWGKGGSLRYGYT
TRBD1	TRBV30	12	TRBJ2-1	AWSSGTGYNEQF
NA	TRBV7-2	11	TRBJ2-1	AIGMAEYNEQF
NA	TRBV28	14	TRBJ2-2	ASSLGGNMNTGELF
TRBD1	TRBV6-5	13	TRBJ1-2	ASRDRDRANYGYT
NA	TRBV5-1	13	TRBJ1-3	ASSPGESSGNTIY
NA	TRBV7-9	11	TRBJ2-7	ASRQGGGTEQY
NA	TRBV2	12	TRBJ2-7	ASSVQGSAYEQY
TRBD2	TRBV11-1	14	TRBJ2-2	ASSFQLAVNTGELF
NA	TRBV7-9	14	TRBJ2-3	ASSMSRLVLTDTQY
NA	TRBV29-1	11	TRBJ2-5	SVGPRGGETQY
NA	TRBV28	13	TRBJ1-2	ASSAGTANLDGYT
NA	TRBV6-5	13	TRBJ1-1	ASSYSGRLNTEAF
TRBD1	TRBV28	14	TRBJ1-1	ASSNWYRGRMTEAF
TRBD1	TRBV6-1	9	TRBJ1-2	ASTLNRGYT
NA	TRBV5-1	12	TRBJ2-5	ASSWVLGGETQY
NA	TRBV21-1	15	TRBJ2-7	ASSTRIDRDLCYEQY
NA	TRBV19	12	TRBJ1-4	ASSIGGAREKLF
NA	TRBV9	16	TRBJ2-5	ASSVAPQGGGRRETQY
NA	TRBV6-5	12	TRBJ1-2	ASSYSGGHYGYT
TRBD1	TRBV14	13	TRBJ1-6	ASSRGQGLNSPLH
TRBD1	TRBV19	13	TRBJ1-1	ASSGGGQGGAEAF
TRBD1	TRBV19	14	TRBJ1-5	ASTRGQGVKNQPQH
TRBD1	TRBV10-3	13	TRBJ1-2	AISTRDRGDYGYT
TRBD1	TRBV19	11	TRBJ1-5	ASSRQGRQPQH
NA	TRBV18	14	TRBJ2-3	ASSPDSAHVTDTQY
NA	TRBV25-1	11	TRBJ1-6	ASSDRERAPLH
NA	TRBV10-3	13	TRBJ2-2	AISSDKLNTGELF